Below are 14 T cell receptor beta chains sequenced from a single sample in a study of circulating and synovial CD4+ cells in juvenile arthritis. The repertoire was sequenced with immunoSEQ multiplex PCR; TCRdb's copy has only in-frame clones and lacks some. Here the sample spans about 34,000 clones, roughly 96% being singletons. Sequenced material: CD4+ T cells from blood. The origin of the receptors is a human donor with juvenile idiopathic arthritis.

The genes are TRBV7-3 and TRBJ1-2, with D unresolved. Deletions cut 6 bases from V and 8 bases from J, with 16 bases between. This CDR3 spans 13 amino acids. CDR1 and CDR2 (germline): SGHTA, FQGTGA. In DNA form, the CDR3 reads TGTGCCAGCAGTCTAAACCGGGGAGGGGGCTACACCTTC. Its protein is CASSLNRGGGYTF.

V and J are TRBV9 and TRBJ2-3; D is perhaps TRBD2 (7 bases). The CDR3 is 13 residues long. The germline V gene encodes CDR1 SGDLS and CDR2 YYNGEE. With 6 bases removed from V and 4 bases from J, the gap between germline ends came to 12 bases. DNA for the CDR3: TGTGCCAGCAATCGGGGGGCTGCAGATACGCAGTATTTT. Protein sequence: CASNRGAADTQYF.

J is TRBJ1-3 and V is TRBV30; D is uncertain. Germline assignment: CDR1 GTSNPN and CDR2 SVGIG (reference sequence). V shed 8 bases and J shed 0 bases, with 11 bases lying between them. The CDR3 runs to 13 residues. The CDR3: CAGAADSGNTIYF. The CDR3 DNA reads as TGTGCCGGTGCGGCAGACTCTGGAAACACCATATATTTT.

The chain joins TRBV30 to TRBJ1-5; tentatively, D is TRBD1 (6 bases). V was trimmed by 0 bases and J by 5 bases, leaving 8 bases between them. The CDR3 extends over 13 amino acids. Germline CDR1 is GTSNPN and CDR2 is SVGIG (reference sequence). Here the CDR3 reads CAWSVKGDQPQHF. For the CDR3, the DNA is TGTGCCTGGAGTGTAAAGGGGGATCAGCCCCAGCATTTT.

This clone was seen only a few times. This chain connects TRBV10-1 to TRBJ2-7; D gene uncertain. CDR1 is WNHNN, CDR2 SYGVQD, per germline (reference sequence). The CDR3 consists of 11 residues. V lost 3 bases, J lost 7 bases, and 7 bases lay in between. The CDR3 reads CASSESGEQYF. CDR3 nucleotide sequence: TGCGCCAGCAGTGAATCAGGAGAGCAGTACTTC.

The rearrangement links TRBV7-2 to TRBJ2-5; unclear D gene. The length of the CDR3 is 13 residues. V lost 5 bases, J lost 1 base, and 8 bases lay in between. Germline CDR1 and CDR2: SGHTA and FQGNSA. CDR3 sequence reads: CASSPGSQETQYF. CDR3 bases: TGTGCCAGCAGCCCCGGTTCCCAAGAGACCCAGTACTTC.

Points on this clone: The same CDR3 can be traced to other DNA sequences in this sample. V is TRBV10-3 and J is TRBJ1-6; 7 bases match TRBD1. Trimming took 6 bases from V and 8 from J; bases not matched to a gene: 4. CDR1 is ENHRY, CDR2 SYGVKD, per germline. This CDR3 is 13 amino acids long. The CDR3 here is CAIRGTDYSPLHF. CDR3 sequence (DNA): TGTGCCATCAGGGGGACAGACTATTCACCCCTCCACTTT.

This chain connects TRBV6-4 to TRBJ2-7; 9 bases map to TRBD2. The CDR3 runs to 13 residues. Germline CDR1 is MRHNA and CDR2 is SNTAGT. V dropped 6 bases and J dropped 4; count of bases not matched to a gene: 4. CDR3: CASRLAGVYEQYF. The CDR3 DNA reads as TGTGCCAGCAGGTTAGCGGGAGTTTACGAGCAGTACTTC.

The rearrangement uses TRBV11-2 and TRBJ2-1; D is ambiguous. Germline values: CDR1 SGHAT, CDR2 FQNNGV. V shed 3 bases and J shed 6 bases, with 6 bases lying between them. The CDR3 runs 12 residues. The CDR3 DNA follows: TGTGCCAGCAGCTTCACTGCCAATGAGCAGTTCTTC. Protein product: CASSFTANEQFF.

The chain links TRBV5-6 to TRBJ2-7; D remains unclear. The germline V and J ends were trimmed by 0 bases and 4 bases, with 8 bases remaining between them. This CDR3 has 13 amino acids. Germline CDR1 SGHDT, CDR2 YYEEEE. CDR3 loop: CASSLDSVYEQYF. DNA of the CDR3: TGTGCCAGCAGCTTGGACAGTGTGTACGAGCAGTACTTC.

The chain employs TRBV6-1 and TRBJ1-2; maybe TRBD1 (6 bases). V was trimmed by 2 bases and J by 8 bases, leaving 12 bases between them. The CDR3 is 13 residues long. CDR1 and CDR2 (germline): MNHNS, SASEGT. The CDR3, as DNA: TGTGCCAGCAGTGAAACAGGGCAGAAAGGCTACACCTTC. It encodes CASSETGQKGYTF.

The rearrangement joins TRBV7-2 to TRBJ1-1, with a tentative D call TRBD1 (5 bases). Germline values: CDR1 SGHTA, CDR2 FQGNSA. V lost 0 bases, J lost 10 bases, and 15 bases lay in between. The CDR3 consists of 14 residues. DNA of the CDR3: TGTGCCAGCAGCTTAGCAGAAGGGGTGAATGGAGCTTTCTTT. This translates into CASSLAEGVNGAFF.

This chain connects TRBV14 to TRBJ2-1; weak D call: TRBD1 (5 bases). CDR3 length equals 15 residues. V was pared by 1 base and J by 5 bases, with 12 bases between. The germline V gene has CDR1 SGHDN and CDR2 FVKESK. The CDR3 reads CASSQARQSNNEQFF. In DNA, the CDR3 is TGTGCCAGCAGCCAAGCTCGACAGTCGAACAATGAGCAGTTCTTC.

This clone was counted once. The chain has TRBV5-1 and TRBJ2-7, with TRBD1 matching 8 bases. In germline, CDR1 is SGHRS, CDR2 YFSETQ. This CDR3 comprises 15 residues. J gave up 6 bases and V 4 bases, and 12 bases lay outside the gene matches. CDR3 sequence: CASSGGQGRGGEQYF. Here the CDR3 DNA reads TGCGCCAGCAGCGGCGGACAGGGAAGGGGCGGCGAGCAGTACTTC.